Listed here are 2 T cell receptor beta chains from one sample, sequenced in a study of somatic mutations in cytotoxic T cells in rheumatoid arthritis. Here immunoSEQ multiplex PCR was the method, and the copy in TCRdb shows in-frame clones only, minus some. Of under 15,000 clones in the sample, 60% to 80% are singletons; the top ten hold 13% to 15%. Sequencing used CD8+ T cells sorted from blood. Every receptor here comes from a man aged 50 to 60 in good health.

The V and J genes are TRBV29-1 and TRBJ1-2; D is possibly TRBD1 (5 bases). Germline assignment: CDR1 SQVTM and CDR2 ANQGSEA. V lost 4 bases and J lost 0, with 12 bases in between. The length of the CDR3 is 14 residues. The CDR3 DNA follows: TGCAGCGTTGGCCAGGGAACCGCTAACTATGGCTACACCTTC. Amino acid sequence: CSVGQGTANYGYTF.

This clone is a singleton in its sample. The chain employs TRBV9 and TRBJ2-1; D gene uncertain. Germline loops: CDR1 SGDLS, CDR2 YYNGEE. V was clipped by 3 bases and J by 9 bases, with 10 bases between them. The CDR3 is 12 residues long. The CDR3 DNA reads TGTGCCAGCAGCGCCTTACCCCGTGAGCAGTTCTTC. This codes for CASSALPREQFF.